The text below deals with one T cell receptor beta chain. What this receptor recognizes is not known. From each donor, a 2.5 ml peripheral blood sample was drawn into PAXgene tubes and stored at -80 degrees C. Total RNA was isolated from whole blood with the PAXgene blood miRNA kit on an automated QIAcube, without T cell sorting. Deep TCRalpha and TCRbeta repertoire profiling with unique molecular barcoding was performed on peripheral blood of monozygotic twin pairs concordant or discordant for inflammatory bowel disease. Smoking habits were recorded for all twin pairs, and each individual was classified as a current, former or never smoker. CDR1 SGHRS and CDR2 YFSETQ are derived from the germline V gene. From its cysteine to its phenylalanine, the CDR3 spans 15 amino acids. Nucleotide data are not available. This record comes from a study of monozygotic twins with inflammatory bowel disease (dated 2019 in TCRdb). Turning to the overall study: The complete study included 28 monozygotic twin pairs: 19 IBD-discordant Danish pairs and nine German pairs, of which four were IBD-concordant and five were IBD-discordant. Each individual had, on average, about 151 000 unique TCRalpha sequences and 181 000 unique TCRbeta sequences available for analysis. Within discordant pairs, disease-associated traits were sought mainly by comparing IBD patients with their genetically identical healthy co-twins. The paper's findings and limits, for the study overall: Compared with healthy twins, IBD patients had fewer clonotypes in common with other individuals, a difference most pronounced in patients showing signs of disease activity. Measured by the inverse Simpson index, TCRbeta repertoire diversity was lower in IBD patients than in their healthy co-twins. Concordant and discordant twins showed no difference in repertoire similarity, possibly because of limited statistical power. Because patients were on differing immunosuppressive treatments, the repertoires may have picked up extra background noise and inter-individual variability. The analysis was unable to tell different T cell subtypes apart. The results gave no support for a single strong signal or clonotype linked to IBD.

Library construction relied on 5' RACE. Each TCR library was prepared from about 4,000 ng of total RNA. For each sample, cDNA synthesis with SMARTScribe reverse transcriptase was split into eight separate reactions. During cDNA synthesis, template switching introduced unique molecular identifiers that contained a 6-nucleotide sample barcode. Amplification of TCRalpha and TCRbeta cDNA involved two nested PCRs of approximately 16 and 10 cycles, and each PCR was followed by bead purification. Before amplification, the cDNA was treated with uracil DNA-glycosylase and purified using the QIAquick PCR purification kit. The second PCR was the step at which Illumina TruSeq-compatible adapters and sample-specific barcodes were added. TapeStation and Qubit were used to check library quality and concentration, and roughly 5.5 ng of each library was pooled. Sequencing of pooled libraries was carried out on an Illumina HiSeq2500 single-index Rapid Run using 2 x 100 bp reads and custom sequencing primers. Per the original workflow: PCR and sequencing errors were corrected by UMI-based consensus assembly using MiGEC version 1.2.6. V(D)J alignment, clonotype assembly and CDR3 extraction were performed with MiXCR version 2.1.1. Gene usage, clonotype sharing and MAIT/NKT TCR abundance were normalised by analysing the top 1000, 10 000 and 20 000 clonotypes per sample. Diversity was computed as the inverse Simpson index with the vegan R package after downsampling to 27 000 UMIs. Paired Mann-Whitney U tests on discordant twin pairs were used, with Benjamini-Hochberg multiple-testing correction. Each entry corresponds to one CDR3 protein sequence from reads that TCRdb reprocessed, and DNA is not given. The V and J calls and clone size are TCRdb's, not the authors'. The table held for this sample gives around 150,000 distinct CDR3 sequences. Clones ranked in the top ten supply around 2.4% of the sample.

The material sequenced was blood. This receptor was identified in a human donor with ulcerative colitis or Crohn's disease, or a healthy co-twin of an affected twin (not recorded which). The receptor chain draws on TRBV5-1 and TRBJ1-6. The CDR3 sequence is CASSLFSDYNSPLHF.